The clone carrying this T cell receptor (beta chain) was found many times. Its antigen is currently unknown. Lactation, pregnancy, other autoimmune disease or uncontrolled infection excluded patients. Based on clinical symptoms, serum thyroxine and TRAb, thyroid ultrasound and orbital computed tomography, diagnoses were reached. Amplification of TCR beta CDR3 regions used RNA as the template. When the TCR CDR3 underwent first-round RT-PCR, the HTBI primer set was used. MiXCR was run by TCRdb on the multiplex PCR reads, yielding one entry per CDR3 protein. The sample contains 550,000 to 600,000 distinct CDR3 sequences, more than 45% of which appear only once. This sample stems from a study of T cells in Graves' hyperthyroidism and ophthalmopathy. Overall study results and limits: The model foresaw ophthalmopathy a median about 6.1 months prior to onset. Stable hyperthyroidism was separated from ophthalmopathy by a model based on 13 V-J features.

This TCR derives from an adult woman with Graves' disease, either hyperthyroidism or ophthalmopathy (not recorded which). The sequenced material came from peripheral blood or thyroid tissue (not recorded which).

The CDR3 DNA follows: TGCGCCAGCAGCACCGGACTAGTCTCCTACGAGCAGTACTTC. It specifies CASSTGLVSYEQYF. The chain recombines TRBV5-1 with TRBJ2-7; 7 nucleotides agree with TRBD2. Germline CDR1 SGHRS, CDR2 YFSETQ. CDR3 length equals 14 residues. V gave up 4 bases and J gave up 0 bases; unmatched junction bases: 4.